The clone carrying this TCR beta chain was seen a handful of times. This record belongs to a study of beta chain features in type 1 diabetes. Expressed TCRB transcripts were sequenced after all isolated RNA was converted to cDNA. Assay used: immunoSEQ multiplex PCR; TCRdb lists only in-frame clones, some missing. The sample consists of hundreds of thousands of clones, 10% to 15% of them appearing once. Material: naive CD4+ T cells from blood. This clonotype was obtained from a man aged 18 to 30 in good health.

CDR3 loop: CASSLGQGSRETQYF. CDR3 coding DNA: TGTGCCAGCAGCTTAGGACAGGGATCCCGTGAGACCCAGTACTTC. This chain links TRBV11-3 with TRBJ2-5; TRBD1 agrees at 7 bases. Germline loops: CDR1 SGHNT, CDR2 YENEEA. The length of the CDR3 is 15 residues. V lost 1 base to trimming and J lost 5 bases; unmatched junction nucleotides: 7. The full variable domain, its missing parts supplied by reference TRBV11-3 and TRBJ2-5, is EAGVVQSPRYKIIEKKQPVAFWCNPISGHNTLYWYLQNLGQGPELLIRYENEEAVDDSQLPKDRFSAERLKGVDSTLKIQPAELGDSAVYLCASSLGQGSRETQYFGPGTRLLVL.